This T cell receptor (beta chain) was sequenced in a study of post-analysis software for immune sequencing data. Study-level points and caveats: In patients, about 5 TRBV segments were more frequent than in controls, with TRBV5-6, TRBV5-1 and TRBV20-1 among them.

Built from TCR beta cDNA, the libraries had unique molecular identifiers in them. TCRdb called the PCR reads again in MiXCR, with one record for every CDR3 protein. Among almost 700,000 distinct CDR3 sequences listed, approximately 60% were seen once. To note about this clonotype: The antigen remains unidentified.

Trimming took 3 bases from V and 4 from J, leaving 14 bases between them. CDR1 is DFQATT, CDR2 SNEGSKA, per germline (reference sequence). The length of the CDR3 is 14 residues. The specimen sequenced was blood. The sequence was obtained from a girl aged 2 to 10 with multiple sclerosis. The chain has TRBV20-1 and TRBJ2-3; no reliable D call. The CDR3 region has the DNA TGCAGTGCTAGGCCCTCGGTGGTCGCAGATACGCAGTATTTT. This translates into CSARPSVVADTQYF.